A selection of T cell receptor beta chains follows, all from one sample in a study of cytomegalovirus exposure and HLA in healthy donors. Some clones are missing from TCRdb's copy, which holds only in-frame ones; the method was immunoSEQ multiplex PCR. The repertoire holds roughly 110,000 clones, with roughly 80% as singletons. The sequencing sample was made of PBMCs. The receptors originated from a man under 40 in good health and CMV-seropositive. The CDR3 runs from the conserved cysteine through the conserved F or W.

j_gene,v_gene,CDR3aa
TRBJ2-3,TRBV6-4,CASSDSAGGPDTQYF
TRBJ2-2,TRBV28,CASSLIAGGTTGELFF
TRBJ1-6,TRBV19,CASSPLGVPILALHF
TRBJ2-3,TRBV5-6,CASSWDLAGEGTDTQYF
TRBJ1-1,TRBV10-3,CAIRQGGRTEGNTEAFF
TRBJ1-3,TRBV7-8,CASRAPGLIDTIYF
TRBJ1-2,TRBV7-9,CASSFKGEGLSGYTF
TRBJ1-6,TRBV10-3,CAISESAQVNSPLHF
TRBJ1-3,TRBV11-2,CASSPTQGFGGNTIYF
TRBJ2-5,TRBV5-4,CASSRRGQGAETQYF
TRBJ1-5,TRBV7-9,CASSLDGGHQPQHF
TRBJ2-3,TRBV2,CASSRTDTQYF
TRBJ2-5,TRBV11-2,CASSPERVETQYF
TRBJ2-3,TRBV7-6,CASSLALGAVLNTQYF
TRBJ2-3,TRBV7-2,CASSRGQRTDTQYF
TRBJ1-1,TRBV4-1,CASSPHAARAAEAFF
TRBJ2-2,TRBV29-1,CSVGEQGYTGELFF
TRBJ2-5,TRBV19,CASSMAPGQGQETQYF
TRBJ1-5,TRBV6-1,CASSWTRDSNQPQHF
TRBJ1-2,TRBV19,CASSMRGQGDGYTF
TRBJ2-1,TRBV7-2,CASSRQRNEQFF
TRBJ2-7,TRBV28,CASSSPRAAGERYEQYF
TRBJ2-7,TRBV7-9,CSSSRGTGTYEQYF
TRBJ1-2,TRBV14,CASSPGAVYGYTF
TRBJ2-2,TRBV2,CASSVGPAGELFF
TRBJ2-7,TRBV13,CASSRTGQGSYEQYF
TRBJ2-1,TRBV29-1,CSAQKRYRLSYNEQFF
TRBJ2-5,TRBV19,CASSEREAETQYF
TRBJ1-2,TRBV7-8,CASSHRTGNDGYTF
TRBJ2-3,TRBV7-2,CASSLVPRGPFTDTQYF
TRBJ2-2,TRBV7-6,CGFPGESNTGELFF
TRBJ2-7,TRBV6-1,CASRTGSTGSYEQYF
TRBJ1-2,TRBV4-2,CASSQVPTGGYGYTF
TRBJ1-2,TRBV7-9,CASSYRTGPMDGYTF
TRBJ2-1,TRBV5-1,CASSLGLADVNEQFF
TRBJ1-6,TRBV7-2,CASSLVFSPLHF
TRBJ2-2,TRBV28,CASEGGRPVGELFF
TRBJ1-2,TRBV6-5,CASSATGDYGYTF
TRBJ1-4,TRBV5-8,CASSRGTEKATNEKLFF
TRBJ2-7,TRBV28,CASSLSTDRGYEQYF
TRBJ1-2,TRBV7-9,CASSLGTGSNYGYTF
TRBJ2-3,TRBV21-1,CASSNIRDREPVPLTDTQYF
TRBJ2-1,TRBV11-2,CASSKTGAPYNEQFF
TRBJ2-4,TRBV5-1,CASSLAGRLGGTKNIQYF
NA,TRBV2,CASRDLLKNTGELFF
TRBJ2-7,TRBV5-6,CASSSVPLQRSSYEQYF
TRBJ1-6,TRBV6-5,CASSYQGQGSPLHF
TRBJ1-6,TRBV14,CASSQFRGYPSPLHF